This T cell receptor beta chain was observed in a study of T cells after somatic rescue of genetic block. Libraries were prepared by immunoSEQ multiplex PCR; TCRdb keeps only in-frame clonotypes and omits some of them. In the table there are roughly 120,000 clones, just over 90% of which are singletons. The CDR3 sequence is 13 residues long. Trimming removed 1 base at V and 11 bases at J, with 14 bases between. In germline, CDR1 is SGHAT, CDR2 FQNNGV. The sequence was obtained from a young woman. Source material: peripheral blood mononuclear cells (PBMCs). The genes are TRBV11-2 and TRBJ1-1; a possible D gene is TRBD1 (6 bases). The CDR3, as DNA: TGTGCCAGCAGCTTAGGGACACAGGGTAGCGCTTTCTTT. Translated, it gives CASSLGTQGSAFF.